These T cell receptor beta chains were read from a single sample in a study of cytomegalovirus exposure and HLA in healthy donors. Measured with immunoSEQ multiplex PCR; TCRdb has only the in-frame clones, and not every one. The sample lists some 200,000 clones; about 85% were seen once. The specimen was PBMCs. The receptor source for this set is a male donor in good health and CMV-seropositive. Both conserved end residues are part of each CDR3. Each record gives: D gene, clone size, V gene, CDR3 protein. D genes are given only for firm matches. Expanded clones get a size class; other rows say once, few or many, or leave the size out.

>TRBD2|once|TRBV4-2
CASSQSIWGGQETQYF
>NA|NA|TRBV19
CASRPARGEYNSPLHF
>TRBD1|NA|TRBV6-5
CASRGDRSHEQYF
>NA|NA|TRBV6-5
CASSYSYDTVNQPQHF
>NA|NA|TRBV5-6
CASSLVRGYEQYF
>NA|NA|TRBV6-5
CASSTRRENTEAFF
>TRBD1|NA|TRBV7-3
CASSLIGQGGGYTF
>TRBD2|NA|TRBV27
CASSLLAGFTDTQYF
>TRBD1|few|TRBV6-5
CASRDRNNQPQHF
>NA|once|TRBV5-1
CASSLSGVNQPQHF
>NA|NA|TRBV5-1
CASSLGTENTGELFF
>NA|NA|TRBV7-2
CASSLAIVVWETQYF
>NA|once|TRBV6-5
CASKSTSAYGYTF
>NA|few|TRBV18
CASSPLGQPYYEQYF
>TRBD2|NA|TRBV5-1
CASSLETSGTEQFF
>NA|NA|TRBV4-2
CASSQEIASAGTGELFF
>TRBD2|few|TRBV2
CASSELLAGDGEQFF
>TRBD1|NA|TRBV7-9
CASSSRQGLNEKLFF
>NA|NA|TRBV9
CASSARDYNSPLHF
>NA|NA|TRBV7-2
CASSFQRGEETQYF
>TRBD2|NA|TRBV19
CASRKAGGETQYF
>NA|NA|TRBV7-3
CASSLSSFGGELFF
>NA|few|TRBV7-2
CASSPQGGRQETQYF
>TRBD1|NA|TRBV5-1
CASSSGTGNIYEQYF
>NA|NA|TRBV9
CASSDPTEPYEQYF
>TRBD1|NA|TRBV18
CASSTRTGSSYNEQFF
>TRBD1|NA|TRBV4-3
CASSHTGARGEQYF